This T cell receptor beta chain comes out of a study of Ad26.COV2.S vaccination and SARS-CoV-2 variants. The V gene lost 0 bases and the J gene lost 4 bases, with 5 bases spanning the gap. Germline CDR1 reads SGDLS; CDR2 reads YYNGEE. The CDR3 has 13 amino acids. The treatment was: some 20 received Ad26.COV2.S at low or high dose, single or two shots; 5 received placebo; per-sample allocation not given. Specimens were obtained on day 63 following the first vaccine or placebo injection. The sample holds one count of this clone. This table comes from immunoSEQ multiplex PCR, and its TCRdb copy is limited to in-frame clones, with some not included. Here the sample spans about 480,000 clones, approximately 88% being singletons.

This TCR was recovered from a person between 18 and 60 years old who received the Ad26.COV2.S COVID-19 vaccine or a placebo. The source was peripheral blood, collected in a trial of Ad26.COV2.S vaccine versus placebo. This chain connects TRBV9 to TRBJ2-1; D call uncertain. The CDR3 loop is CASSVARYNEQFF. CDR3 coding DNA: TGTGCCAGCAGCGTAGCCCGGTACAATGAGCAGTTCTTC.